This TCR beta chain was identified in a study of T cell clones after liver transplantation. Study-wide context: TCRbeta sequencing after a pre-transplant mixed lymphocyte reaction identified graft-donor-reactive clones, later tracked in post-transplant blood. Pre-transplant mixed lymphocyte reactions yielded third-party-reactive TCRbeta sequences as comparators for graft-donor-reactive sequences.

Trimming left V 5 bases short and J 3 bases short, with 8 bases between. The germline V gene has CDR1 SGHNT and CDR2 YENEEA. The CDR3 length is 12 residues. The table came from immunoSEQ multiplex PCR; TCRdb's copy has only in-frame clones and leaves some out. The profile shows around 120,000 clones, 75% to 95% of them singletons. The source is a human patient who received a liver transplant. Some T cells may have come from the graft donor. The chain couples TRBV11-3 to TRBJ2-7; D remains unclear. The specimen was CD4+ T cells from blood, collected 12 months after liver transplant. CDR3 amino acids: CASSVTGYEQYF. As DNA, the CDR3 is TGTGCCAGCAGCGTAACGGGCTACGAGCAGTACTTC.